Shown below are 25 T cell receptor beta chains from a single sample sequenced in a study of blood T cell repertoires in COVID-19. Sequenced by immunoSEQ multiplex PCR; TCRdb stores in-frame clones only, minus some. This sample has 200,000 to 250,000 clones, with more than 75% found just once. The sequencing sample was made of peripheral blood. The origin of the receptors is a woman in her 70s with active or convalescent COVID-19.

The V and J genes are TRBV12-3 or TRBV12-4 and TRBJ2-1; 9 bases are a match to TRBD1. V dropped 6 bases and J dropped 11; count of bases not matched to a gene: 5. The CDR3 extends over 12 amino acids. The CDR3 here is CASSLTGGKQFF. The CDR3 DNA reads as TGTGCCAGCAGCCTAACAGGGGGCAAGCAGTTCTTC.

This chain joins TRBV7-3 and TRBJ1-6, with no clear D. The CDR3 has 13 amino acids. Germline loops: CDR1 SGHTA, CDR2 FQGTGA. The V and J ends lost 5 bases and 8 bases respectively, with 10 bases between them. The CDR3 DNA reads TGTGCCAGCAGCAGTCTCCGGGATTCACCCCTCCACTTT. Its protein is CASSSLRDSPLHF. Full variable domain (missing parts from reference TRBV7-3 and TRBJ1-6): GAGVSQTPSNKVTEKGKYVELRCDPISGHTALYWYRQSLGQGPEFLIYFQGTGAADDSGLPNDRFFAVRPEGSVSTLKIQRTERGDSAVYLCASSSLRDSPLHFGNGTRLTVT.

The CDR3 DNA reads TGCGCCAGCAGCTTCGACAGTGGCAATCAGCCCCAGCATTTT. Protein sequence: CASSFDSGNQPQHF. The chain links TRBV5-1 to TRBJ1-5, with D possibly being TRBD1 (5 bases). V was pared by 2 bases and J by 2 bases, with 8 bases between. The CDR3 sequence is 14 residues long. Germline values: CDR1 SGHRS, CDR2 YFSETQ.

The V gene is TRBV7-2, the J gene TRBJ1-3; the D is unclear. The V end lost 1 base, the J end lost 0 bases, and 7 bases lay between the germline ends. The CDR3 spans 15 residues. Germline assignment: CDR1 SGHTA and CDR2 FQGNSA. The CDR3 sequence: CASSLVSFSGNTIYF. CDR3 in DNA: TGTGCCAGCAGCTTAGTATCCTTCTCTGGAAACACCATATATTTT.

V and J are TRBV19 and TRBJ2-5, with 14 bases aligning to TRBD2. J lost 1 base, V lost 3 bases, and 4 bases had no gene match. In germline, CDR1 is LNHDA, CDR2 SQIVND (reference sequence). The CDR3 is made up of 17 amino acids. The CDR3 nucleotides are TGTGCCAGTAGTATGCCTGGACTAGCGGGGGGCCAAGAGACCCAGTACTTC. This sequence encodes CASSMPGLAGGQETQYF.

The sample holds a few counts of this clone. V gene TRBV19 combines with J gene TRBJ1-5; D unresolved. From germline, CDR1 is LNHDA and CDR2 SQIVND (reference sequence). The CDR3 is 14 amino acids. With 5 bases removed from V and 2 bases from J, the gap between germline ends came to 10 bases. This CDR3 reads CASSVSRGNQPQHF. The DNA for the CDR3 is TGTGCCAGTAGTGTCTCGAGGGGCAATCAGCCCCAGCATTTT. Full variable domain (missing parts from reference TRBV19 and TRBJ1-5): DGGITQSPKYLFRKEGQNVTLSCEQNLNHDAMYWYRQDPGQGLRLIYYSQIVNDFQKGDIAEGYSVSREKKESFPLTVTSAQKNPTAFYLCASSVSRGNQPQHFGDGTRLSIL.

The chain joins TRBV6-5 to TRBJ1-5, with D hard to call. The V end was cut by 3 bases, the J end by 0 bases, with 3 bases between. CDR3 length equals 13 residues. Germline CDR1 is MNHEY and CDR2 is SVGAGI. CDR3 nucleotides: TGTGCCAGCAGTTATAATAGCAATCAGCCCCAGCATTTT. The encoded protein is CASSYNSNQPQHF.

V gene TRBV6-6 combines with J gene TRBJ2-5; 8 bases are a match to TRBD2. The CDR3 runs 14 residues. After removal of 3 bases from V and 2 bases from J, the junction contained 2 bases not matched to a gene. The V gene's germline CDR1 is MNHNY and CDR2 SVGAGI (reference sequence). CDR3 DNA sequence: TGTGCCAGCAGTTATGGCGGGGGGCAAGAGACCCAGTACTTC. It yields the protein CASSYGGGQETQYF.

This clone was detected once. The chain's CDR3 is CASSHPGDSPINQPQHF. In nucleotides, the CDR3 is TGCGCCAGCAGCCACCCTGGGGACTCGCCCATTAATCAGCCCCAGCATTTT. The rearrangement joins TRBV4-1 to TRBJ1-5, with D maybe TRBD1 (5 bases). Germline assignment: CDR1 MGHRA and CDR2 YSYEKL. V was pared by 3 bases and J by 4 bases, with 19 bases between. The CDR3 contains 17 residues.

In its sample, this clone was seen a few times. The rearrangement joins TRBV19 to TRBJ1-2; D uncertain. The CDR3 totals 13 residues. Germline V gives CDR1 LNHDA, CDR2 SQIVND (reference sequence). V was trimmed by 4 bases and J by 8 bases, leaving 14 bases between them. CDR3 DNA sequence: TGTGCCAGTAGTAAGGGCTCCGGGGTCGGCTACACCTTC. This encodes CASSKGSGVGYTF. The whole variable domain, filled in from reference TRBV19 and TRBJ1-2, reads DGGITQSPKYLFRKEGQNVTLSCEQNLNHDAMYWYRQDPGQGLRLIYYSQIVNDFQKGDIAEGYSVSREKKESFPLTVTSAQKNPTAFYLCASSKGSGVGYTFGSGTRLTVV.

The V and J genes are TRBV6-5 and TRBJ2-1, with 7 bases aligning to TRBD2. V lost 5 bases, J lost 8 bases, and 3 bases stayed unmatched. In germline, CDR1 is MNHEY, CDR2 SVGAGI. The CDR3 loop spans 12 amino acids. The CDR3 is CASSRTSDEQFF. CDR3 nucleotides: TGTGCCAGCAGTCGAACTAGCGATGAGCAGTTCTTC.

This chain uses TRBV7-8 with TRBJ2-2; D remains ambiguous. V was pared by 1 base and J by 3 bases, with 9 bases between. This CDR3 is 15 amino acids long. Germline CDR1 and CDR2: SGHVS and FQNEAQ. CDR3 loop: CASSLDPRYTGELFF. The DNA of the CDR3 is TGTGCCAGCAGCTTAGATCCCCGGTACACCGGGGAGCTGTTTTTT.

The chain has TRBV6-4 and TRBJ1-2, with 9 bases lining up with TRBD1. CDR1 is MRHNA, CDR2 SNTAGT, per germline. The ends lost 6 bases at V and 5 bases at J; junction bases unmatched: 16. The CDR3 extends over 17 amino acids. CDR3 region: CASSLTPGQGAAYGYTF. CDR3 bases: TGTGCCAGCAGCCTAACCCCGGGACAGGGAGCGGCGTATGGCTACACCTTC.

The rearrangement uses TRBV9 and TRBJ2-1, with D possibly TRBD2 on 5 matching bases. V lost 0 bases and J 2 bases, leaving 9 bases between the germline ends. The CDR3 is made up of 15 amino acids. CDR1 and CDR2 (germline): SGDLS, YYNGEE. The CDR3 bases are TGTGCCAGCAGCGTAGGGGGAGAAGCCTACAATGAGCAGTTCTTC. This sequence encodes CASSVGGEAYNEQFF.

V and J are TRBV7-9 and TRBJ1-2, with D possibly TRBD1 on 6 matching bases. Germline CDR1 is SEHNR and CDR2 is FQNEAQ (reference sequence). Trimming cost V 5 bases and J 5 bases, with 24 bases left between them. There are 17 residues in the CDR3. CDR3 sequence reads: CASSPGRPMDSPYGYTF. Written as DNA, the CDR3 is TGTGCCAGCAGCCCGGGAAGGCCCATGGACAGTCCTTATGGCTACACCTTC. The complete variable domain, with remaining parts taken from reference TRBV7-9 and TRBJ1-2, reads DTGVSQNPRHKITKRGQNVTFRCDPISEHNRLYWYRQTLGQGPEFLTYFQNEAQLEKSRLLSDRFSAERPKGSFSTLEIQRTEQGDSAMYLCASSPGRPMDSPYGYTFGSGTRLTVV.

CDR3 in amino acids: CASSPPAGDDLTDTQYF. The CDR3 nucleotides are TGTGCCAGCAGCCCACCGGCAGGGGACGATCTCACAGATACGCAGTATTTT. The chain carries TRBV3-1 (or the pseudogene TRBV3-2) and TRBJ2-3; the D gene is possibly TRBD1 (6 bases). V was pared by 4 bases and J by 2 bases, with 19 bases between. This CDR3 comprises 17 residues. CDR1 is LGHDT and CDR2 is YNNKEL in the germline V gene (reference sequence).

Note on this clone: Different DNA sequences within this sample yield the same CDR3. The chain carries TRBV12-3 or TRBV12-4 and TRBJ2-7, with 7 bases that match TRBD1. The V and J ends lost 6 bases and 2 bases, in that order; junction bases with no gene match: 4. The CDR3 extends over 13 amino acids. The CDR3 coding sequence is TGTGCCAGCAGCTTGGGACAGACCTACGAGCAGTACTTC. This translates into CASSLGQTYEQYF.

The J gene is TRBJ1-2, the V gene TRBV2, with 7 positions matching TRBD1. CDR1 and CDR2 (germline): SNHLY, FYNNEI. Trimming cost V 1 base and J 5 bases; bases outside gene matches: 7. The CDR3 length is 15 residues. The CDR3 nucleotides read TGTGCCAGCAGTGAAGAAGGGGGGACAGTGTATGGCTACACCTTC. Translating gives CASSEEGGTVYGYTF.

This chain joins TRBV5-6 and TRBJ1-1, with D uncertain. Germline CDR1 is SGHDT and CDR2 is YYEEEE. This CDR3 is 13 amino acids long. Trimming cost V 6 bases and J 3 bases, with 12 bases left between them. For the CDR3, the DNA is TGTGCCAGCAATACTGGCGGAGACACTGAAGCTTTCTTT. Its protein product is CASNTGGDTEAFF.

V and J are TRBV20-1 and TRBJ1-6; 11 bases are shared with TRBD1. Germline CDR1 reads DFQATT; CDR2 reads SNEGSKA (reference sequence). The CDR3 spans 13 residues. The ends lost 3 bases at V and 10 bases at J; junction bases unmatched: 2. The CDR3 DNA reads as TGCAGTGCTAGTCGGACAGGGGGCTCACCCCTCCACTTT. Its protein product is CSASRTGGSPLHF.

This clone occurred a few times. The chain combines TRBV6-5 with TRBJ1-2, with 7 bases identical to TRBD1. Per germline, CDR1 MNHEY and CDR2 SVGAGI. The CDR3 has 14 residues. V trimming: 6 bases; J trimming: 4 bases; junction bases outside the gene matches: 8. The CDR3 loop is CASRRQGGLYGYTF. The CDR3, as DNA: TGTGCCAGCAGGAGACAGGGCGGCCTCTATGGCTACACCTTC.

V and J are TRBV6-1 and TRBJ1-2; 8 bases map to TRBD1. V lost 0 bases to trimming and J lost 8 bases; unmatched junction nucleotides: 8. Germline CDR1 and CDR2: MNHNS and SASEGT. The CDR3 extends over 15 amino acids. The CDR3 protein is CASSEAPGTGWGYTF. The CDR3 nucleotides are TGTGCCAGCAGTGAAGCTCCCGGGACAGGTTGGGGCTACACCTTC.

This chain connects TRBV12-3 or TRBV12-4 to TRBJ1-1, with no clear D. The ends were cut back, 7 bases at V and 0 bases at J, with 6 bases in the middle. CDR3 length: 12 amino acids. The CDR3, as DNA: TGTGCCAGCACTCCAGTGAACACTGAAGCTTTCTTT. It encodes CASTPVNTEAFF.

DNA of the CDR3: TGTGCCAGCAGCTTAGGGAGGGGGGCCATAGATACGCAGTATTTT. Amino acid sequence: CASSLGRGAIDTQYF. V is TRBV7-3 and J is TRBJ2-3; possibly TRBD2 for D (7 bases). From germline, CDR1 is SGHTA and CDR2 FQGTGA. V lost 2 bases to trimming and J lost 5 bases, with 14 bases between them. There are 15 residues in the CDR3.

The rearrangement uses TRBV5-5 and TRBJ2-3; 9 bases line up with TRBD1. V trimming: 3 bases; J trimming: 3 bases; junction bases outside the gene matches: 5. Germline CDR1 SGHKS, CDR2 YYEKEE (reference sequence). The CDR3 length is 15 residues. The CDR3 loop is CASSSNGQGTDTQYF. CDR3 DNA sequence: TGTGCCAGCAGCTCGAACGGACAGGGGACAGATACGCAGTATTTT.